Listed below are T cell receptor beta chains from one sample, sequenced in a study of T-cell reconstitution after alpha-beta-depleted transplantation in children. TCRdb fed the PCR reads into MiXCR, producing one record per CDR3 protein. The repertoire holds 100,000 to 120,000 distinct CDR3 sequences, with about a tenth as singletons. This sample comprised PBMCs from the stem cell graft donor, obtained from the stem cell graft. The receptors stem from a human donor who donated a stem cell graft to a child with acute lymphoblastic leukemia. CDR3s include the opening cysteine and the closing phenylalanine or tryptophan. D genes are given only for firm matches. Expanded clones are given a class, and other clones once, few, many or no size at all.

d_gene: .; v_gene: TRBV6-1; j_gene: TRBJ1-2; abundance: many; CDR3aa: CASSEVRTGYTF; CDR3nt: TGTGCCAGCAGTGAAGTCAGAACTGGCTACACCTTC
d_gene: TRBD1; v_gene: TRBV12-3/TRBV12-4; j_gene: TRBJ1-5; abundance: many; CDR3aa: CASSQGANQPQHF; CDR3nt: TGTGCCAGCAGTCAGGGGGCCAATCAGCCCCAGCATTTT
d_gene: TRBD1; v_gene: TRBV30; j_gene: TRBJ1-2; abundance: many; CDR3aa: CALTGFGYTF; CDR3nt: TGTGCCTTGACAGGGTTCGGCTACACCTTC
d_gene: .; v_gene: TRBV28; j_gene: TRBJ1-4; abundance: many; CDR3aa: CASSFNTRHLHEKLFF; CDR3nt: TGTGCCAGCAGTTTCAATACTCGACACCTCCATGAAAAACTGTTTTTT
d_gene: .; v_gene: TRBV6-2/TRBV6-3; j_gene: TRBJ2-7; abundance: many; CDR3aa: CASSYADVLEQYF; CDR3nt: TGTGCCAGCAGTTACGCGGACGTTCTCGAGCAGTACTTC
d_gene: .; v_gene: TRBV4-1; j_gene: TRBJ2-5; abundance: many; CDR3aa: CASSPTYPDGVTQYF; CDR3nt: TGCGCCAGCAGCCCCACATACCCCGACGGTGTGACCCAGTACTTC
d_gene: .; v_gene: TRBV5-1; j_gene: TRBJ2-7; abundance: many; CDR3aa: CASSLVGSLQYF; CDR3nt: TGCGCCAGCAGCTTGGTGGGTTCTCTGCAGTACTTC
d_gene: TRBD1; v_gene: TRBV7-8; j_gene: TRBJ1-5; abundance: many; CDR3aa: CASSTRTGANQPQHF; CDR3nt: TGTGCCAGCAGCACGCGGACAGGGGCGAATCAGCCCCAGCATTTT
d_gene: .; v_gene: TRBV20-1; j_gene: TRBJ2-2; abundance: many; CDR3aa: CSATRDEGTGELFF; CDR3nt: TGCAGTGCTACCCGGGACGAGGGGACCGGGGAGCTGTTTTTT
d_gene: .; v_gene: TRBV12-3/TRBV12-4; j_gene: TRBJ1-4; abundance: many; CDR3aa: CASSLGSELFF; CDR3nt: TGTGCCAGCAGTTTGGGCAGCGAACTGTTTTTT
d_gene: TRBD1; v_gene: TRBV18; j_gene: TRBJ1-5; abundance: .; CDR3aa: CASSPRTGDQPQHF; CDR3nt: TGTGCCAGCTCTCCTAGGACAGGGGATCAGCCCCAGCATTTT
d_gene: .; v_gene: TRBV4-1; j_gene: TRBJ2-1; abundance: many; CDR3aa: CASSQEGRTYNEQFF; CDR3nt: TGCGCCAGCAGCCAAGAGGGACGGACCTACAATGAGCAGTTCTTC
d_gene: .; v_gene: TRBV6-2/TRBV6-3; j_gene: TRBJ2-2; abundance: many; CDR3aa: CASSPPWDFYTGELFF; CDR3nt: TGTGCCAGCAGCCCTCCATGGGACTTTTACACCGGGGAGCTGTTTTTT
d_gene: .; v_gene: TRBV4-3; j_gene: TRBJ2-1; abundance: few; CDR3aa: CASSQDRGRRISDEQFF; CDR3nt: TGCGCCAGCAGCCAAGATCGAGGGCGAAGGATCTCCGATGAGCAGTTCTTC
d_gene: .; v_gene: TRBV11-3; j_gene: TRBJ1-1; abundance: .; CDR3aa: CASSLTWDTEAFF; CDR3nt: TGTGCCAGCAGCTTAACGTGGGACACTGAAGCTTTCTTT
d_gene: TRBD1; v_gene: TRBV6-5; j_gene: TRBJ2-2; abundance: many; CDR3aa: CASSYSEAGGKNTGELFF; CDR3nt: TGTGCCAGCAGTTACTCGGAGGCAGGGGGCAAAAACACCGGGGAGCTGTTTTTT
d_gene: .; v_gene: TRBV10-3; j_gene: TRBJ1-1; abundance: many; CDR3aa: CAISEEARPNTEAFF; CDR3nt: TGTGCCATCAGTGAGGAGGCCAGGCCGAACACTGAAGCTTTCTTT
d_gene: TRBD2; v_gene: TRBV20-1; j_gene: TRBJ2-1; abundance: many; CDR3aa: CSAEHSGRGNEQFF; CDR3nt: TGCAGTGCGGAGCATAGCGGGAGAGGAAATGAGCAGTTCTTC
d_gene: TRBD1; v_gene: TRBV9; j_gene: TRBJ2-2; abundance: many; CDR3aa: CASGKQGVWNTGELFF; CDR3nt: TGTGCCAGTGGGAAACAGGGGGTTTGGAACACCGGGGAGCTGTTTTTT
d_gene: .; v_gene: TRBV27; j_gene: TRBJ2-2; abundance: many; CDR3aa: CASSLGGYNTGELFF; CDR3nt: TGTGCCAGCAGTTTGGGTGGATATAACACCGGGGAGCTGTTTTTT
d_gene: .; v_gene: TRBV11-2; j_gene: TRBJ1-5; abundance: many; CDR3aa: CASSPGPPQPGYSNQPQHF; CDR3nt: TGTGCCAGCAGCCCGGGACCCCCACAACCTGGGTATAGCAATCAGCCCCAGCATTTT
d_gene: .; v_gene: TRBV6-1; j_gene: TRBJ1-6; abundance: many; CDR3aa: CASMRTVDFSYNSPLHF; CDR3nt: TGTGCCAGCATGAGGACAGTCGATTTCTCCTATAATTCACCCCTCCACTTT
d_gene: TRBD2; v_gene: TRBV5-1; j_gene: TRBJ2-1; abundance: .; CDR3aa: CASSSGLAVLNEQFF; CDR3nt: TGCGCCAGCAGCTCGGGACTAGCGGTTTTGAATGAGCAGTTCTTC
d_gene: TRBD2; v_gene: TRBV20-1; j_gene: TRBJ2-7; abundance: many; CDR3aa: CSASSGTSLTYEQYF; CDR3nt: TGCAGTGCTAGCTCCGGGACTAGCCTAACCTACGAGCAGTACTTC
d_gene: .; v_gene: TRBV7-2; j_gene: TRBJ2-5; abundance: many; CDR3aa: CASSLYGEETQYF; CDR3nt: TGTGCCAGCAGCTTATACGGGGAAGAGACCCAGTACTTC
d_gene: .; v_gene: TRBV24-1; j_gene: TRBJ2-2; abundance: many; CDR3aa: CATRLEAGTGELFF; CDR3nt: TGTGCCACCAGACTAGAAGCGGGCACCGGGGAGCTGTTTTTT
d_gene: .; v_gene: TRBV6-5; j_gene: TRBJ1-5; abundance: many; CDR3aa: CASSYGGGQPQHF; CDR3nt: TGTGCCAGCAGTTATGGGGGAGGGCAGCCCCAGCATTTT
d_gene: TRBD1; v_gene: TRBV5-6; j_gene: TRBJ1-4; abundance: many; CDR3aa: CASRATGGDEKLFF; CDR3nt: TGTGCCAGCAGAGCGACAGGGGGGGATGAAAAACTGTTTTTT
d_gene: .; v_gene: TRBV12-3/TRBV12-4; j_gene: TRBJ2-7; abundance: many; CDR3aa: CASSFEFRAHSYEQYF; CDR3nt: TGTGCCAGCAGTTTTGAGTTTCGGGCACACTCCTACGAGCAGTACTTC
d_gene: .; v_gene: TRBV28; j_gene: TRBJ2-7; abundance: many; CDR3aa: CASSFFGQGRNEQYF; CDR3nt: TGTGCCAGCAGTTTTTTTGGGCAGGGGAGAAACGAGCAGTACTTC
d_gene: .; v_gene: TRBV4-1; j_gene: TRBJ1-4; abundance: many; CDR3aa: CASSQPFAHREKLFF; CDR3nt: TGCGCCAGCAGCCAGCCCTTTGCCCATCGAGAAAAACTGTTTTTT
d_gene: .; v_gene: TRBV20-1; j_gene: TRBJ1-5; abundance: many; CDR3aa: CSATRQPNQPQHF; CDR3nt: TGCAGTGCTACCCGACAGCCCAATCAGCCCCAGCATTTT
d_gene: .; v_gene: TRBV20-1; j_gene: TRBJ2-3; abundance: many; CDR3aa: CSAPPGTDTQYF; CDR3nt: TGCAGTGCCCCACCGGGGACAGATACGCAGTATTTT
d_gene: .; v_gene: TRBV5-1; j_gene: TRBJ1-2; abundance: many; CDR3aa: CASSFVPSDRKFYGYTF; CDR3nt: TGCGCCAGCAGCTTCGTTCCATCTGACAGGAAGTTCTATGGCTACACCTTC
d_gene: TRBD1; v_gene: TRBV7-9; j_gene: TRBJ2-1; abundance: many; CDR3aa: CASSHRGRHNEQFF; CDR3nt: TGTGCCAGCAGCCACAGGGGACGCCACAATGAGCAGTTCTTC
d_gene: TRBD2; v_gene: TRBV20-1; j_gene: TRBJ2-7; abundance: many; CDR3aa: CSAGRTSGYSYEQYF; CDR3nt: TGCAGTGCTGGACGGACTAGCGGGTACTCCTACGAGCAGTACTTC
d_gene: .; v_gene: TRBV7-8; j_gene: TRBJ1-5; abundance: many; CDR3aa: CASSYQSRNQPQHF; CDR3nt: TGTGCCAGCAGCTACCAGTCCCGCAATCAGCCCCAGCATTTT